This T cell receptor (beta chain) was found in a study of OX40 agonist ivuxolimab in advanced cancers. Blood got drawn at baseline, again on cycle 4 day 1, and then on cycle 7 day 1. The CDR3 is made up of 15 amino acids. CDR1 SGDLS and CDR2 YYNGEE come from the germline V gene. Trimming left V 5 bases short and J 2 bases short, with 16 bases between. Some clones are missing from TCRdb's copy, which holds only in-frame ones; the method was immunoSEQ multiplex PCR. This sample has about 59,000 clones, with 65% to 90% found just once. The chain is built from TRBV9 and TRBJ2-5, with D perhaps matching TRBD1 (6 bases). The specimen comprised CD4+ or CD8+ T cells sorted from blood, sampled in a trial of the OX40 agonist ivuxolimab. This clonotype was obtained from an adult with an advanced solid tumor such as melanoma, head and neck, liver or kidney cancer. The CDR3 here is CASSLQQGLQETQYF. DNA of the CDR3: TGTGCCAGCAGTTTACAACAGGGTTTACAAGAGACCCAGTACTTC.